This TCR beta chain was documented in a study of PD-1 blockade in classical Hodgkin lymphoma. Study-wide results and caveats: The CD4+ diversity rise by C4D1 was clearest in complete responders.

Each patient's relapse followed autologous stem cell transplantation, and brentuximab vedotin exposure varied. Per germline, CDR1 MGHRA and CDR2 YSYEKL. CDR3 length equals 15 residues. After removal of 4 bases from V and 11 bases from J, the junction contained 4 bases not matched to a gene. This clone was observed a handful of times. The antigen remains unidentified. This table comes from immunoSEQ multiplex PCR, and its TCRdb copy is limited to in-frame clones, with some not included. The top ten hold roughly 15% of the sample, which has 45,000 to 65,000 clones, 73% seen once. Specimen: peripheral blood mononuclear cells (PBMCs), collected before the second cycle of nivolumab. The receptor was isolated from a human donor with classical Hodgkin lymphoma. The V gene is TRBV4-1, the J gene TRBJ2-6, with 14 bases fitting TRBD2. DNA for the CDR3: TGCGCCAGCAGCCTAGGGACTAGCGGGAGCTACGTCCTGACTTTC. Translation: CASSLGTSGSYVLTF.